A single sample gave rise to the 28 T cell receptor beta chains below, sequenced in a study of T-cell memory formation after mild COVID-19 (dated by TCRdb to about 2021). The library was built by means of 5' RACE. The data were produced on an Illumina NovaSeq 6000. The public reads were run again by TCRdb, first through fastp at Q25 and then through MiXCR, and only productive beta chains were kept. Identical CDR3 protein sequences are pooled into one entry, listed with their most common genes and DNA. The table for this sample lists hundreds of thousands of distinct CDR3 sequences; around 21% of them were counted only once. The ten largest clones take up around 12% of the sample. The sequencing input was PBMCs or a T cell subset sorted from them (not recorded which). The receptors shown here come from an adult woman who had mild COVID-19 (a few samples of this study predate the infection). The sample titles of this study are shuffled in the database, so cell type and time point are left out; the donor was told from shared clones.

The chain carries TRBV27 and TRBJ2-1; 15 bases are a match to TRBD2. Germline CDR1 and CDR2: MNHEY and SMNVEV (reference sequence). The CDR3 is 17 residues long. The trim removed 4 bases at V and 6 bases at J, leaving 7 bases unmatched. CDR3 in amino acids: CASSSRTSGGAVNEQFF. The CDR3 coding sequence is TGTGCCAGCAGTTCCAGGACTAGCGGGGGGGCAGTCAATGAGCAGTTCTTC.

The chain couples TRBV30 to TRBJ2-3; tentative D call: TRBD1 (7 bases). CDR1 and CDR2 from the germline V gene are GTSNPN and SVGIG (reference sequence). The V gene lost 6 bases and the J gene lost 4 bases, with 20 bases spanning the gap. The CDR3 consists of 15 residues. The CDR3 DNA reads TGTGCCTGTCCTCCCAGGAGGGGGCCCCCAGATACGCAGTATTTT. Its protein product is CACPPRRGPPDTQYF.

This clonotype has more than one count but fewer than ten. The chain uses TRBV5-6 and TRBJ1-6; the match to TRBD1 covers 11 bases. CDR1 is SGHDT and CDR2 is YYEEEE in the germline V gene. V was pared by 4 bases and J by 9 bases, with 6 bases of the junction left unmatched. The CDR3 extends over 15 amino acids. In nucleotides, the CDR3 is TGTGCCAGCAGCCAACCGGGACAGGGGGTTTCACCCCTCCACTTT. Amino acids: CASSQPGQGVSPLHF.

This clonotype appeared many times. CDR3 in amino acids: CASSLARSVAETQYF. CDR3 DNA: TGTGCCAGCAGCTTAGCGCGGTCGGTAGCGGAGACCCAGTACTTC. This rearrangement joins TRBV7-9 to TRBJ2-5; D possibly corresponds to TRBD2 (5 bases). V lost 0 bases to trimming and J lost 5 bases, with 13 bases between them. CDR3 length equals 15 residues. Germline CDR1 reads SEHNR; CDR2 reads FQNEAQ (reference sequence).

The CDR3 bases are TGTGCCACCACACACACTAAGTTGTACACTGAAGCTTTCTTT. Protein sequence: CATTHTKLYTEAFF. The chain is built from TRBV10-3 and TRBJ1-1; no clear D. Germline V CDR1 and CDR2: ENHRY, SYGVKD. The CDR3 contains 14 residues. V lost 10 bases to trimming and J lost 3 bases, with 18 bases between them.

This clonotype has only a few counts. The J gene is TRBJ1-1, the V gene TRBV20-1; D not certain. CDR3 length: 12 amino acids. Germline-derived CDR1 and CDR2 are DFQATT and SNEGSKA (reference sequence). V lost 6 bases to trimming and J lost 2 bases, with 10 bases between them. CDR3 in amino acids: CSAGETNTEAFF. CDR3 DNA: TGCAGTGCGGGAGAAACTAACACTGAAGCTTTCTTT.

The chain links TRBV19 to TRBJ2-7; D possibly uses TRBD1 or TRBD2 (5 bases each). The germline gives CDR1 LNHDA, CDR2 SQIVND (reference sequence). The CDR3 consists of 15 residues. Trimming shortened V by 3 bases and J by 0 bases, and 12 bases separated the two germline ends. The CDR3 DNA sequence: TGTGCCAGTAGTATCGGGGCGGCTAACTCCTACGAGCAGTACTTC. It encodes CASSIGAANSYEQYF. Looking up the rest from reference TRBV19 and TRBJ2-7 gives the full variable domain: DGGITQSPKYLFRKEGQNVTLSCEQNLNHDAMYWYRQDPGQGLRLIYYSQIVNDFQKGDIAEGYSVSREKKESFPLTVTSAQKNPTAFYLCASSIGAANSYEQYFGPGTRLTVT.

V gene TRBV24-1 combines with J gene TRBJ1-2; D may be TRBD1 (5 bases). The germline V gene has CDR1 KGHDR and CDR2 SFDVKD. This CDR3 region has 13 residues. The V gene lost 4 bases and the J gene lost 8 bases, with 13 bases spanning the gap. The CDR3 DNA is TGTGCCACCAGTGAGCCGGGGCGGGGAGGCTACACCTTC. This sequence encodes CATSEPGRGGYTF.

This clonotype appeared a few times. The chain has TRBV7-2 and TRBJ2-1; D unclear. Germline V gene lookup returns CDR1 SGHTA and CDR2 FQGNSA. The CDR3 has 14 residues. The V end lost 5 bases, the J end lost 6 bases, and 14 bases lay between the germline ends. The CDR3 DNA sequence: TGTGCCAGCAGCCCAACTGTGGGAATCAATGAGCAGTTCTTC. Translated: CASSPTVGINEQFF.

In its sample, this clonotype was seen many times. The chain employs TRBV6-6 and TRBJ2-5; D not certain. Germline assignment: CDR1 MNHNY and CDR2 SVGAGI (reference sequence). V was shortened by 7 bases and J by 9 bases, with 21 bases between the two germline ends. The CDR3 is made up of 14 amino acids. The CDR3 nucleotides are TGTGCCAGCAACCCGGCCACCTCCAATCGGGCCCAGTACTTC. It specifies CASNPATSNRAQYF.

Only a few counts were recorded for this clonotype. The V gene is TRBV6-2 or TRBV6-3, the J gene TRBJ2-4; unclear D gene. Trimming took 5 bases from V and 0 from J, leaving 8 bases between them. The CDR3 runs to 14 residues. Germline values: CDR1 MNHEY, CDR2 SVGEGT. DNA for the CDR3: TGTGCCAGCAGTAAACCTCTAGCCAAAAACATTCAGTACTTC. Amino acid sequence: CASSKPLAKNIQYF.

The chain carries TRBV11-2 and TRBJ2-5; the match to TRBD2 covers 10 bases. V shed 2 bases, J shed 6 bases, and the junction held 9 bases outside the gene matches. The germline V gene has CDR1 SGHAT and CDR2 FQNNGV. This CDR3 is 16 amino acids long. This CDR3 is CASSLWPSGSKKTQYF. CDR3 DNA sequence: TGTGCCAGCAGCTTATGGCCTAGCGGGAGTAAAAAGACCCAGTACTTC.

The CDR3 nucleotides are TGTGCCAGCAGCGTCTCGGTCCTCATCACTGGTCAAGAGACCCAGTACTTC. Translated, it gives CASSVSVLITGQETQYF. The chain carries TRBV7-9 and TRBJ2-5; no definite D call. The germline V gene encodes CDR1 SEHNR and CDR2 FQNEAQ (reference sequence). This CDR3 is built from 17 residues. V lost 5 bases and J lost 2, with 21 bases in between.

This chain connects TRBV4-1 to TRBJ1-2; the D gene is possibly TRBD1 (5 bases). Germline V lookup: CDR1 MGHRA, CDR2 YSYEKL. This CDR3 has 15 residues. The V gene lost 1 base and the J gene lost 5 bases, with 14 bases spanning the gap. The CDR3 loop reads CASSQVLQGDYGYTF. Here the CDR3 DNA reads TGCGCCAGCAGCCAAGTTCTCCAGGGAGATTATGGCTACACCTTC.

Comments on this clonotype: Sequence at one end of the junction differs from germline and may be a read error. The chain links TRBV7-9 to TRBJ1-1; 9 positions agree with TRBD1. The CDR3 sequence is 16 residues long. Germline V CDR1 and CDR2: SEHNR, FQNEAQ (reference sequence). The DNA for the CDR3 is TGTGCCAGCAGCCTAGGGGACAGGGTTTGGGGCACTGAAGCTTTATTT. Translation: CASSLGDRVWGTEALF.

This clonotype was recorded at least ten times. The V gene is TRBV6-6, the J gene TRBJ1-1, with D hard to call. Deletions cut 4 bases from V and 0 bases from J, with 15 bases between. The CDR3 runs to 16 residues. CDR1 is MNHNY, CDR2 SVGAGI, per germline (reference sequence). In nucleotides, the CDR3 is TGTGCCAGCAGTTCGACGGCCGGAAATGTGAACACTGAAGCTTTCTTT. Protein sequence: CASSSTAGNVNTEAFF.

The V gene is TRBV6-6, the J gene TRBJ1-2; D gene uncertain. Germline V gene lookup returns CDR1 MNHNY and CDR2 SVGAGI (reference sequence). CDR3 length: 14 residues. The ends were cut back, 6 bases at V and 8 bases at J, with 19 bases in the middle. The CDR3 region has the DNA TGTGCCAGCAGCCCGTTGGGCGTTACCATCGGCTACACCTTC. This gives the protein CASSPLGVTIGYTF.

This rearrangement joins TRBV4-1 to TRBJ1-4; D remains unclear. The V end was cut by 0 bases, the J end by 0 bases, with 14 bases between. CDR1 and CDR2 (germline): MGHRA, YSYEKL. This CDR3 spans 18 amino acids. CDR3 nucleotide sequence: TGCGCCAGCAGCCAAGATCCCCCCCCGACGTCAACTAATGAAAAACTGTTTTTT. Translated, it gives CASSQDPPPTSTNEKLFF.

This clonotype appeared a few times. This sequence joins TRBV6-1 and TRBJ2-7; TRBD2 agrees at 7 bases. There are 14 residues in the CDR3. Germline-derived CDR1 and CDR2 are MNHNS and SASEGT. V shed 6 bases, J shed 3 bases, and the junction held 8 bases outside the gene matches. DNA of the CDR3: TGTGCCAGCAGGAGGGCGGGAGAGGTCTACGAGCAGTACTTC. Protein product: CASRRAGEVYEQYF.

The chain uses TRBV5-1 and TRBJ2-5; 7 nucleotides match TRBD2. Germline loops: CDR1 SGHRS, CDR2 YFSETQ. V lost 2 bases to trimming and J lost 2 bases; unmatched junction nucleotides: 3. The CDR3 is 14 amino acids. CDR3 coding DNA: TGCGCCAGCAGCTTCCAAGCGGGGCAAGAGACCCAGTACTTC. Its translation is CASSFQAGQETQYF.

The chain recombines TRBV5-6 with TRBJ1-2, with D tentatively TRBD1 (5 bases). V was clipped by 6 bases and J by 4 bases, with 13 bases between them. Germline V gene sequence: CDR1 SGHDT, CDR2 YYEEEE. This CDR3 contains 13 residues. Here the CDR3 reads CASNLGAFYGYTF. The CDR3 DNA sequence: TGTGCCAGCAACCTTGGGGCCTTCTATGGCTACACCTTC.

This sequence joins TRBV4-2 and TRBJ2-6, with TRBD2 identical over 8 bases. There are 17 residues in the CDR3. Germline trimming cut 4 bases from V and 4 bases from J; bases unmatched to any gene: 9. CDR1 and CDR2 (germline): LGHNA, YNFKEQ. The CDR3, as DNA: TGTGCCAGCAGCCTACTAGCGGAGGCGGGGGGGGCCAACGTCCTGACTTTC. This gives the protein CASSLLAEAGGANVLTF.

This clonotype showed up just a few times. V is TRBV6-6 and J is TRBJ1-5, with D uncertain. V was shortened by 5 bases and J by 0 bases, with 14 bases between the two germline ends. The CDR3 runs 16 residues. The germline V gene encodes CDR1 MNHNY and CDR2 SVGAGI (reference sequence). Here the CDR3 DNA reads TGTGCCAGCAGTGAGAATACACGGTATAGCAATCAGCCCCAGCATTTT. This encodes CASSENTRYSNQPQHF.

The CDR3 protein is CASRGPRENQETQYF. DNA of the CDR3: TGTGCCAGCAGGGGACCAAGAGAAAACCAAGAGACCCAGTACTTC. The chain combines TRBV6-2 or TRBV6-3 with TRBJ2-5, with D tentatively TRBD1 or TRBD2 (5 bases each). The V end lost 6 bases, the J end lost 0 bases, and 14 bases lay between the germline ends. The length of the CDR3 is 15 residues. Per germline, CDR1 MNHEY and CDR2 SVGEGT.

This clonotype appeared a single time. This chain connects TRBV19 to TRBJ2-1; 12 bases are shared with TRBD2. CDR3 length equals 17 residues. V trimming: 0 bases; J trimming: 8 bases; junction bases outside the gene matches: 8. CDR1 LNHDA and CDR2 SQIVND come from the germline V gene (reference sequence). CDR3: CASSIDRLAGGPDEQFF. CDR3 DNA: TGTGCCAGTAGTATAGACCGGCTAGCGGGAGGGCCGGATGAGCAGTTCTTC. Supplemented by reference TRBV19 and TRBJ2-1, the full variable domain reads DGGITQSPKYLFRKEGQNVTLSCEQNLNHDAMYWYRQDPGQGLRLIYYSQIVNDFQKGDIAEGYSVSREKKESFPLTVTSAQKNPTAFYLCASSIDRLAGGPDEQFFGPGTRLTVL.

This chain links TRBV3-1 with TRBJ2-1; D remains ambiguous. This CDR3 region has 12 residues. Germline CDR1 LGHDT, CDR2 YNNKEL (reference sequence). The V end lost 4 bases, the J end lost 12 bases, and 13 bases lay between the germline ends. The CDR3 is CASSRDGIWQFF. CDR3 DNA sequence: TGTGCCAGCAGCCGAGACGGTATATGGCAGTTCTTC.

This clonotype was seen more than once but under ten times. The rearrangement uses TRBV5-1 and TRBJ2-2; TRBD2 matches at 8 bases. Per the germline V gene, CDR1 is SGHRS and CDR2 is YFSETQ. There are 16 residues in the CDR3. The junction had 5 bases not matched to a gene; V was cut back by 0 bases and J by 4 bases. The CDR3 region is CASSLAGTRGTGELFF. The DNA of the CDR3 is TGCGCCAGCAGCTTGGCCGGGACTAGGGGCACCGGGGAGCTGTTTTTT. Variable domain in full (rest from reference TRBV5-1 and TRBJ2-2): KAGVTQTPRYLIKTRGQQVTLSCSPISGHRSVSWYQQTPGQGLQFLFEYFSETQRNKGNFPGRFSGRQFSNSRSEMNVSTLELGDSALYLCASSLAGTRGTGELFFGEGSRLTVL.

This chain uses TRBV18 with TRBJ2-3; TRBD1 agrees at 7 bases. Trimming at V came to 6 bases and at J to 2 bases, leaving 14 bases not matched to a gene. Germline V gene lookup returns CDR1 KGHSH and CDR2 LQKENI. This CDR3 is 17 amino acids long. This chain's CDR3 is CASSGAPTGLNTDTQYF. The CDR3 bases are TGTGCCAGCTCCGGGGCCCCGACAGGGTTAAACACAGATACGCAGTATTTT.